Following are 10 T cell receptor beta chains from one sample sequenced in a study of blood T cell repertoires in COVID-19. Sequencing was performed with immunoSEQ multiplex PCR; in TCRdb, only in-frame clones are kept and a portion is missing. The table lists around 250,000 clones, 70% to 85% of them singletons. Sequencing used PBMCs or T cells enriched from blood (not recorded which). The receptors come from a man aged 35-49 years who had recovered from COVID-19.

In its sample, this clone was seen a few times. The chain joins TRBV11-2 to TRBJ2-1, with 8 nucleotides matching TRBD1. The germline gives CDR1 SGHAT, CDR2 FQNNGV. The CDR3 length is 17 residues. V lost 5 bases and J lost 6; bases outside the gene matches: 15. The CDR3, as DNA: TGTGCCAGCAGCCCACGACAGGGGCGGCAATTCGGCAATGAGCAGTTCTTC. This gives the protein CASSPRQGRQFGNEQFF.

The rearrangement joins TRBV7-2 to TRBJ1-2, with TRBD1 matching 8 bases. CDR1 and CDR2 from the germline V gene are SGHTA and FQGNSA. CDR3 length: 15 amino acids. V lost 4 bases and J lost 8; bases outside the gene matches: 12. This CDR3 is CASSSDRAVVSGYTF. The CDR3 bases are TGTGCCAGCAGCTCGGACAGGGCGGTAGTGAGCGGCTACACCTTC.

The gene calls are TRBV4-2 and TRBJ2-5; tentatively, D is TRBD2 (5 bases). The V and J ends lost 0 bases and 3 bases respectively, with 11 bases between them. CDR1 and CDR2 (germline): LGHNA, YNFKEQ. This CDR3 region has 15 residues. In nucleotides, the CDR3 is TGTGCCAGCAGCCAAGATCCCACTAGGGAAGAGACCCAGTACTTC. It encodes CASSQDPTREETQYF.

The genes are TRBV11-2 and TRBJ2-1, with TRBD1 matching over 7 bases. Germline values: CDR1 SGHAT, CDR2 FQNNGV. The CDR3 runs to 14 residues. V gave up 4 bases and J gave up 1 base; unmatched junction bases: 1. This CDR3 reads CASSSQGSYNEQFF. The CDR3, as DNA: TGTGCCAGCAGCTCACAGGGGTCCTACAATGAGCAGTTCTTC.

The chain is built from TRBV2 and TRBJ2-7; 9 bases match TRBD1. After removal of 8 bases from V and 2 bases from J, the junction contained 7 bases not matched to a gene. The germline V gene has CDR1 SNHLY and CDR2 FYNNEI. The CDR3 totals 14 residues. CDR3 DNA: TGTGCCAGCGGACGGGACAGGGTAACCTACGAGCAGTACTTC. Translating gives CASGRDRVTYEQYF.

The genes are TRBV6-5 and TRBJ2-2, with 9 bases matching TRBD1. Per the germline V gene, CDR1 is MNHEY and CDR2 is SVGAGI. The CDR3 is 14 amino acids. V was pared by 5 bases and J by 5 bases, with 3 bases of the junction left unmatched. CDR3 bases: TGTGCCAGCAGTCTGGGACAGGGTACCGGGGAGCTGTTTTTT. This codes for CASSLGQGTGELFF.

The chain uses TRBV6-2 or TRBV6-3 and TRBJ1-2; D gene uncertain. The length of the CDR3 is 13 residues. The germline CDR1 and CDR2 sequences are MNHEY and SVGEGT. V lost 4 bases and J lost 3, with 9 bases in between. The CDR3 region is CASSSKRDYGYTF. CDR3 bases: TGTGCCAGCAGTTCAAAGCGGGACTATGGCTACACCTTC.

J is TRBJ2-1 and V is TRBV24-1, with TRBD2 matching over 13 bases. The ends lost 9 bases at V and 7 bases at J; junction bases unmatched: 5. Germline-derived CDR1 and CDR2 are KGHDR and SFDVKD. This CDR3 is 14 amino acids long. This chain's CDR3 is CATELAGGRNEQFF. Here the CDR3 DNA reads TGTGCCACCGAACTAGCGGGGGGGCGGAATGAGCAGTTCTTC.

The rearrangement joins TRBV2 to TRBJ1-2; D gene unclear. CDR1 is SNHLY and CDR2 is FYNNEI in the germline V gene. V lost 5 bases to trimming and J lost 0 bases, with 10 bases between them. The CDR3 is 14 residues long. The CDR3 sequence is CASSRLVANYGYTF. The CDR3 region has the DNA TGTGCCAGCAGTCGACTTGTCGCTAACTATGGCTACACCTTC.

This chain uses TRBV30 with TRBJ1-5, with 7 positions matching TRBD1. This CDR3 comprises 15 residues. Germline V CDR1 and CDR2: GTSNPN, SVGIG (reference sequence). The junction had 9 bases not matched to a gene; V was cut back by 3 bases and J by 4 bases. As DNA, the CDR3 is TGTGCCTGGAGATTAACAGGGGCGCAGAATCAGCCCCAGCATTTT. Translated, it gives CAWRLTGAQNQPQHF.